This entry lists 8 T cell receptor beta chains sequenced from one sample in a study of T cell responses to AZD1222 COVID-19 vaccine. Profiled with immunoSEQ multiplex PCR; TCRdb holds only in-frame clones, not every one. The data contain about 99,000 clones, approximately 88% of them seen just once; the ten biggest clones take up 20% to 25%. Material: peripheral blood, obtained on day 0 of AZD1222 vaccination. All receptors come from an adult in good health.

The chain links TRBV6-5 to TRBJ2-4, with unresolved D. Per the germline V gene, CDR1 is MNHEY and CDR2 is SVGAGI. Trimming took off 8 bases at V and 0 bases at J, with 11 bases between the two ends. This CDR3 region has 14 residues. CDR3 region: CASSMDLAKNIQYF. CDR3 DNA: TGTGCCAGCTCTATGGACCTAGCCAAAAACATTCAGTACTTC.

V usage is TRBV5-4 and J usage is TRBJ2-7, with 7 nucleotides matching TRBD1. Germline loops: CDR1 SGHNT, CDR2 YYREEE (reference sequence). V lost 3 bases and J lost 0; bases outside the gene matches: 3. This CDR3 is built from 14 residues. CDR3 sequence (DNA): TGTGCCAGCAGCTCACAGGGGAACTCCTACGAGCAGTACTTC. Its protein product is CASSSQGNSYEQYF.

The chain has TRBV3-1 (or the pseudogene TRBV3-2) and TRBJ2-3; a possible D gene is TRBD2 (6 bases). CDR3 length equals 17 residues. Germline lookup yields CDR1 LGHDT and CDR2 YNNKEL (reference sequence). Trimming shortened V by 0 bases and J by 3 bases, and 16 bases separated the two germline ends. CDR3 nucleotides: TGTGCCAGCAGCCAAGATCTACGAGGGGCGGGGACAGATACGCAGTATTTT. Its protein product is CASSQDLRGAGTDTQYF.

This clone was found once. The V gene is TRBV19, the J gene TRBJ1-2, with D perhaps matching TRBD1 (5 bases). Germline V lookup: CDR1 LNHDA, CDR2 SQIVND (reference sequence). The CDR3 spans 16 residues. Trimming pared 7 bases from V and 4 bases from J, leaving 22 bases between. This CDR3 is CASTTQAQGAAYGYTF. Here the CDR3 DNA reads TGTGCCAGTACCACCCAAGCTCAAGGGGCCGCCTATGGCTACACCTTC.

V is TRBV7-6 and J is TRBJ2-1, with 8 bases lining up with TRBD1. The junction had 7 bases not matched to a gene; V was cut back by 0 bases and J by 0 bases. The CDR3 contains 18 residues. Germline CDR1 is SGHVS and CDR2 is FNYEAQ. The CDR3 bases are TGTGCCAGCAGCTTAGCCCCCACAGGGGGAAGCTCCTACAATGAGCAGTTCTTC. It is translated as CASSLAPTGGSSYNEQFF.

CDR3 DNA: TGTGCCAGCAGTAGTATTAAGGGACAGTTCACAGATACGCAGTATTTT. Its protein product is CASSSIKGQFTDTQYF. The chain combines TRBV28 with TRBJ2-3, with TRBD1 matching over 7 bases. CDR1 MDHEN and CDR2 SYDVKM come from the germline V gene. V was clipped by 5 bases and J by 2 bases; unmatched bases: 10. The CDR3 extends over 16 amino acids.

This chain joins TRBV7-8 and TRBJ1-4, with 7 positions matching TRBD1. Trimming removed 0 bases from V and 8 bases from J; junction bases left unmatched: 12. The CDR3 runs 17 residues. Per germline, CDR1 SGHVS and CDR2 FQNEAQ. The CDR3: CASSLARSGDSREKLFF. DNA for the CDR3: TGTGCCAGCAGCTTAGCGCGGTCCGGGGACAGTCGGGAAAAACTGTTTTTT.

The chain couples TRBV10-3 to TRBJ1-1, with 8 bases lining up with TRBD1. CDR1 is ENHRY and CDR2 is SYGVKD in the germline V gene. J was trimmed by 4 bases and V by 6 bases; bases with no gene match: 7. The CDR3 length is 14 residues. CDR3 nucleotides: TGTGCCATCAGCGAAGGACAGGGCGGCACTGAAGCTTTCTTT. Residues: CAISEGQGGTEAFF.